This TCR beta chain was captured by sequencing in a study of CD8+ T cells in alopecia areata. Study-wide context: Treated patients received severity scores based on the percentage of scalp area affected.

Once RNA had been extracted, it was reverse transcribed into cDNA to act as the sequencing template. The table came from immunoSEQ multiplex PCR; TCRdb's copy has only in-frame clones and leaves some out. The sample has 190,000 or so clones, 55% to 70% seen once; the top ten hold 5.5% to 6%. Details on this clone: Its antigen is still unknown.

Study-level findings and limits: Persistence during tofacitinib was seen for many expanded lesional clones in scalp and blood.

Germline V gene lookup returns CDR1 SEHNR and CDR2 FQNEAQ (reference sequence). V lost 3 bases and J lost 5, with 8 bases in between. The CDR3 totals 12 residues. Treatment described: oral pan-JAK inhibitor, 5-10 mg twice daily. The receptor was derived from a human donor with alopecia areata. The chain combines TRBV7-9 with TRBJ2-7; a possible D gene is TRBD2 (6 bases). The sequenced sample was CD4+ T cells sorted from blood, obtained at week 24, from a patient treated with tofacitinib. The CDR3 nucleotides read TGTGCCAGCAGCTTGGAGGGGCACGAGCAGTACTTC. Its translation: CASSLEGHEQYF.